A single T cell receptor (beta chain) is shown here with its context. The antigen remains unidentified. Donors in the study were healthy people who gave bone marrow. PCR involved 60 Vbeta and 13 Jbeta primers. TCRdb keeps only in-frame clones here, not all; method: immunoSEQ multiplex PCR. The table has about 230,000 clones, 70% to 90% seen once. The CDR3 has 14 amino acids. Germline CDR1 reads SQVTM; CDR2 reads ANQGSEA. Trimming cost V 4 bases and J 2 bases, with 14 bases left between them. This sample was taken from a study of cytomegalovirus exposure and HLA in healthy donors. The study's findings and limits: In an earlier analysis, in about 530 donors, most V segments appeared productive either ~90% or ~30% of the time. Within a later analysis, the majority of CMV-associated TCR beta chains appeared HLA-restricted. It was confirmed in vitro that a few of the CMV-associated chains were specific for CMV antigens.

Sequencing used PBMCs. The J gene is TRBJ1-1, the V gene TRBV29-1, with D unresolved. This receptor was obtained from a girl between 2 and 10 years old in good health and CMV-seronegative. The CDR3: CSVAPVGSNTEAFF. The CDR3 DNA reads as TGCAGCGTTGCCCCCGTTGGCAGTAACACTGAAGCTTTCTTT.